This is a list of T cell receptor beta chains from one sample in a study of T cell changes during pregnancy in multiple sclerosis. Sequenced by immunoSEQ multiplex PCR; TCRdb stores in-frame clones only, minus some. Here the sample spans around 51,000 clones, approximately 93% being singletons. Sequencing was performed on peripheral blood, taken in the second trimester of pregnancy. These receptors were taken from a female donor with multiple sclerosis, enrolled in a pregnancy study. Each CDR3 is given with its conserved first and last residue. Fields, in order: V gene, clone size, J gene, D gene, CDR3 protein, CDR3 DNA. A D gene is named only where the DNA matches it firmly. Clone size is stated in some rows and not others, as once, few, many or a class when expanded.

V: TRBV27
size: NA
J: TRBJ2-1
D: TRBD2
CDR3: CASSLPGGETYNEQFF
DNA: TGTGCCAGCAGTTTACCGGGGGGGGAGACCTACAATGAGCAGTTCTTC

V: TRBV6-5
size: once
J: TRBJ1-4
D: NA
CDR3: CASSTLTGHNEKLFF
DNA: TGTGCCAGCAGTACCCTGACAGGCCATAATGAAAAACTGTTTTTT

V: TRBV4-1
size: NA
J: TRBJ2-5
D: TRBD1
CDR3: CASSHRQGSGETQYF
DNA: TGCGCCAGCAGCCACCGACAGGGTTCTGGAGAGACCCAGTACTTC

V: TRBV7-2
size: NA
J: TRBJ2-7
D: TRBD2
CDR3: CASRQTGTSVSEQYF
DNA: TGTGCCAGCAGACAGACCGGGACTAGCGTTTCCGAGCAGTACTTC

V: TRBV2
size: NA
J: TRBJ2-7
D: TRBD2
CDR3: CASSVAAGGEQYF
DNA: TGTGCCAGCAGTGTCGCCGCGGGAGGGGAGCAGTACTTC

V: TRBV29-1
size: NA
J: TRBJ2-1
D: NA
CDR3: CSVETETIGEQFF
DNA: TGCAGCGTTGAAACGGAGACTATCGGTGAGCAGTTCTTC

V: TRBV7-2
size: NA
J: TRBJ1-1
D: NA
CDR3: CASSTSPGVVREAFF
DNA: TGTGCCAGCAGCACGTCCCCAGGGGTGGTTCGGGAAGCTTTCTTT

V: TRBV9
size: NA
J: TRBJ2-1
D: TRBD2
CDR3: CASSPGLLASNEQFF
DNA: TGTGCCAGCAGCCCAGGGCTACTAGCGAGCAATGAGCAGTTCTTC

V: TRBV6-4
size: few
J: TRBJ2-2
D: NA
CDR3: CASSESGSGGELFF
DNA: TGTGCCAGCAGTGAGTCTGGGAGTGGCGGGGAGCTGTTTTTT

V: TRBV25-1
size: NA
J: TRBJ2-1
D: TRBD2
CDR3: CASSGGLAARTNEQFF
DNA: TGTGCCAGCAGTGGTGGACTAGCTGCACGTACTAATGAGCAGTTCTTC

V: TRBV27
size: NA
J: TRBJ2-1
D: TRBD2
CDR3: CASSPGTSGSNEQFF
DNA: TGTGCCAGCAGTCCCGGGACTAGCGGGAGCAATGAGCAGTTCTTC

V: TRBV19
size: NA
J: TRBJ1-2
D: NA
CDR3: CASSIGSSYGYTF
DNA: TGTGCCAGTAGTATCGGGTCTTCCTATGGCTACACCTTC

V: TRBV5-1
size: NA
J: TRBJ1-1
D: NA
CDR3: CASSLAPGMNTEAFF
DNA: TGCGCCAGCAGCTTGGCCCCGGGAATGAACACTGAAGCTTTCTTT

V: TRBV28
size: once
J: TRBJ2-7
D: NA
CDR3: CASSPPPVYEQYF
DNA: TGTGCCAGCAGTCCCCCCCCGGTGTACGAGCAGTACTTC

V: TRBV18
size: NA
J: TRBJ2-4
D: TRBD1
CDR3: CASSPPRQGETKNIQYF
DNA: TGTGCCAGCTCACCACCTCGACAGGGGGAAACCAAAAACATTCAGTACTTC

V: TRBV15
size: NA
J: TRBJ1-2
D: NA
CDR3: CATSRDLSATNYGYTF
DNA: TGTGCCACCAGCAGAGACCTGAGTGCTACTAACTATGGCTACACCTTC

V: TRBV19
size: NA
J: TRBJ1-5
D: NA
CDR3: CASSFPGGGRNQPQHF
DNA: TGTGCCAGTAGTTTCCCCGGGGGAGGAAGGAATCAGCCCCAGCATTTT

V: TRBV7-3
size: NA
J: TRBJ1-6
D: NA
CDR3: CASSLDGRRNSPLHF
DNA: TGTGCCAGCAGCCTGGACGGGAGGCGGAATTCACCCCTCCACTTT

V: TRBV7-9
size: NA
J: TRBJ1-2
D: TRBD1
CDR3: CASSLGQGDGYTF
DNA: TGTGCCAGCAGCTTAGGGCAGGGGGACGGCTACACCTTC

V: TRBV19
size: NA
J: TRBJ1-3
D: NA
CDR3: CATFGGSGNTIYF
DNA: TGTGCCACCTTCGGGGGTTCTGGAAACACCATATATTTT

V: TRBV7-9
size: NA
J: TRBJ1-5
D: NA
CDR3: CASSPGRGENQPQHF
DNA: TGTGCCAGCAGCCCGGGGAGGGGTGAGAATCAGCCCCAGCATTTT

V: TRBV7-9
size: once
J: TRBJ2-3
D: TRBD2
CDR3: CASSPTSPSIDTQYF
DNA: TGTGCCAGCAGCCCGACTAGCCCTTCCATAGATACGCAGTATTTT

V: TRBV11-2
size: NA
J: TRBJ2-6
D: NA
CDR3: CASSIILSGANVLTF
DNA: TGTGCCAGCAGCATAATACTCTCTGGGGCCAACGTCCTGACTTTC

V: TRBV30
size: few
J: TRBJ1-1
D: NA
CDR3: CAWSSRTEAFF
DNA: TGTGCCTGGAGTAGTAGAACTGAAGCTTTCTTT

V: TRBV11-1
size: NA
J: TRBJ2-1
D: TRBD2
CDR3: CASSRGRGSLWGNEQFF
DNA: TGTGCCAGCAGCCGTGGGAGGGGCAGTCTGTGGGGTAATGAGCAGTTCTTC

V: TRBV7-2
size: few
J: TRBJ2-1
D: TRBD2
CDR3: CASSLSPAGGLNEQFF
DNA: TGTGCCAGCAGCTTATCCCCAGCGGGAGGACTCAATGAGCAGTTCTTC

V: TRBV10-3
size: NA
J: TRBJ1-2
D: NA
CDR3: CAISERELPTLRYGYTF
DNA: TGTGCCATCAGTGAGAGAGAGCTACCCACCCTTCGCTATGGCTACACCTTC

V: TRBV14
size: NA
J: TRBJ1-2
D: NA
CDR3: CASGGWNYGYTF
DNA: TGTGCCAGCGGCGGGTGGAACTATGGCTACACCTTC

V: TRBV5-6
size: NA
J: TRBJ1-1
D: NA
CDR3: CASSLAATEAFF
DNA: TGTGCCAGCAGCTTGGCTGCGACTGAAGCTTTCTTT

V: TRBV12-5
size: NA
J: TRBJ2-1
D: TRBD2
CDR3: CASGLVSSGRRNEQFF
DNA: TGTGCTAGTGGTTTGGTGTCTAGCGGGAGGCGGAATGAGCAGTTCTTC

V: TRBV7-9
size: NA
J: TRBJ2-1
D: NA
CDR3: CASSPTPRGSYNEQFF
DNA: TGTGCCAGCAGCCCCACCCCACGCGGCTCCTACAATGAGCAGTTCTTC

V: TRBV7-9
size: NA
J: TRBJ2-1
D: TRBD2
CDR3: CASSLEGTSGKQFF
DNA: TGTGCCAGCAGCTTAGAGGGGACTAGCGGGAAGCAGTTCTTC

V: TRBV28
size: NA
J: TRBJ1-5
D: NA
CDR3: CASRSSNQPQHF
DNA: TGTGCCAGCAGGAGTAGCAATCAGCCCCAGCATTTT

V: TRBV4-2
size: NA
J: TRBJ2-1
D: TRBD2
CDR3: CASSQESGGSGVYNEQFF
DNA: TGTGCCAGCAGCCAAGAATCGGGAGGAAGCGGCGTCTACAATGAGCAGTTCTTC

V: TRBV2
size: NA
J: TRBJ2-7
D: TRBD2
CDR3: CASSRTSGSSGEQYF
DNA: TGTGCCAGCAGTCGGACTAGCGGGAGTTCGGGTGAGCAGTACTTC

V: TRBV11-1
size: NA
J: TRBJ2-7
D: TRBD2
CDR3: CASSPKRGLAGPYEQYF
DNA: TGTGCCAGCAGCCCGAAGCGGGGACTAGCGGGGCCCTACGAGCAGTACTTC

V: TRBV6-5
size: NA
J: TRBJ2-5
D: NA
CDR3: CALGGLGETQYF
DNA: TGTGCCCTAGGGGGTTTAGGGGAGACCCAGTACTTC

V: TRBV7-9
size: NA
J: TRBJ2-2
D: NA
CDR3: CASRAGRTGELFF
DNA: TGTGCCAGCAGGGCAGGGAGGACCGGGGAGCTGTTTTTT

V: TRBV12-5
size: once
J: TRBJ2-1
D: NA
CDR3: CASGLRLMGEYNEQFF
DNA: TGTGCTAGTGGTTTGAGGTTAATGGGAGAATACAATGAGCAGTTCTTC

V: TRBV19
size: NA
J: TRBJ2-3
D: TRBD2
CDR3: CASSSLGGGRDTQYF
DNA: TGTGCCAGTAGCAGCCTGGGGGGAGGGAGGGATACGCAGTATTTT

V: TRBV7-9
size: NA
J: TRBJ2-7
D: NA
CDR3: CASSLALGRYEQYF
DNA: TGTGCCAGCAGCTTAGCGCTGGGGCGATACGAGCAGTACTTC

V: TRBV28
size: NA
J: TRBJ1-4
D: TRBD1
CDR3: CASSLRTGQTEKLFF
DNA: TGTGCCAGCAGTCTGAGGACAGGTCAGACTGAAAAACTGTTTTTT

V: TRBV2
size: NA
J: TRBJ1-5
D: TRBD1
CDR3: CASSPGTGGNQPQHF
DNA: TGTGCCAGCAGTCCCGGGACAGGCGGCAATCAGCCCCAGCATTTT

V: TRBV28
size: NA
J: TRBJ2-2
D: TRBD2
CDR3: CASSPGTSGELGGELFF
DNA: TGTGCCAGCAGCCCCGGGACTAGCGGGGAACTGGGTGGGGAGCTGTTTTTT

V: TRBV5-1
size: NA
J: TRBJ1-1
D: TRBD1
CDR3: CASSLAWTGGTEAFF
DNA: TGCGCCAGCAGCTTGGCCTGGACAGGCGGCACTGAAGCTTTCTTT

V: TRBV19
size: once
J: TRBJ2-7
D: TRBD1
CDR3: CASSKDRGPGEQYF
DNA: TGTGCCAGTAGTAAGGACAGGGGTCCCGGCGAGCAGTACTTC

V: TRBV21-1
size: NA
J: TRBJ1-2
D: NA
CDR3: CASSKADQGRVDGYTF
DNA: TGTGCCAGCAGCAAAGCTGATCAGGGGCGGGTTGATGGCTACACCTTC

V: TRBV4-2
size: NA
J: TRBJ1-1
D: NA
CDR3: CASSQDGRATEAFF
DNA: TGTGCCAGCAGCCAAGACGGGAGGGCCACTGAAGCTTTCTTT

V: TRBV4-1
size: few
J: TRBJ1-4
D: NA
CDR3: CASSQTGTKDEKLFF
DNA: TGCGCCAGCAGCCAAACAGGGACGAAGGATGAAAAACTGTTTTTT